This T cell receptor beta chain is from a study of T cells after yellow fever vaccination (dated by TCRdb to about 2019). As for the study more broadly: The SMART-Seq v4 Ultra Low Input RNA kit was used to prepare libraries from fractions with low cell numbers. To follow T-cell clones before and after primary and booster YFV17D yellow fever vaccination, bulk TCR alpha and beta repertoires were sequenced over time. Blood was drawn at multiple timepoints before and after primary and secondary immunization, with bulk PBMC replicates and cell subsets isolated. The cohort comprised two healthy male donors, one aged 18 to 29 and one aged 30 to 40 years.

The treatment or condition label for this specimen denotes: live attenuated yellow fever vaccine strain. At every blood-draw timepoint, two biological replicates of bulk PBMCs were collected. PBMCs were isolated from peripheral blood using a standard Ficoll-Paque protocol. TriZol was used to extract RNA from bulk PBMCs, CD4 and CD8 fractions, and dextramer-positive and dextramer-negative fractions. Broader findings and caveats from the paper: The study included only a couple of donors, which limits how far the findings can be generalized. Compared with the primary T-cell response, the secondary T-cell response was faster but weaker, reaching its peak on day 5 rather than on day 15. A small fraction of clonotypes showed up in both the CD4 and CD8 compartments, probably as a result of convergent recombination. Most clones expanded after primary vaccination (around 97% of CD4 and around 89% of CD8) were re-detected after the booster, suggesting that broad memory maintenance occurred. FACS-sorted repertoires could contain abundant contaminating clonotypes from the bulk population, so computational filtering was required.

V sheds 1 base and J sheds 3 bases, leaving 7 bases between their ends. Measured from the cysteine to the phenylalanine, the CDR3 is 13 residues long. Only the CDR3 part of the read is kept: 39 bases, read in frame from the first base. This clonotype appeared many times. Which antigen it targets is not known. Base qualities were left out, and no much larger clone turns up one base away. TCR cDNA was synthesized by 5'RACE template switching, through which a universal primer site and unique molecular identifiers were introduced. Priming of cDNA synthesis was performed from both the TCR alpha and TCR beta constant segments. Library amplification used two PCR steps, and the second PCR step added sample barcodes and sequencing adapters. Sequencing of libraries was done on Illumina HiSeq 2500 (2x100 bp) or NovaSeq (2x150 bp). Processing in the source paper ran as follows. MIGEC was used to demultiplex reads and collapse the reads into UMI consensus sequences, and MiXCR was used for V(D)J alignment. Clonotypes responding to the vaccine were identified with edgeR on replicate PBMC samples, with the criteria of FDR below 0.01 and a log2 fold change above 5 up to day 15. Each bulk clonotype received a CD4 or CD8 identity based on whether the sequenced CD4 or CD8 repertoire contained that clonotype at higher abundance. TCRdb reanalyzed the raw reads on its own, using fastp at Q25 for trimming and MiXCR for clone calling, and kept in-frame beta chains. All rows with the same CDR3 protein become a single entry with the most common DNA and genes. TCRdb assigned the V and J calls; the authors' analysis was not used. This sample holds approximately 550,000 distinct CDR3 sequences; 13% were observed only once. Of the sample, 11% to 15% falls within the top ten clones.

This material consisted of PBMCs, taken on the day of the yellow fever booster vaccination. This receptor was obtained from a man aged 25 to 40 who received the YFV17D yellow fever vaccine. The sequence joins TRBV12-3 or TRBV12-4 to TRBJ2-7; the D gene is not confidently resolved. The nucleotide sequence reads TGTGCCAGCAGTTTAGGGGCCCTCTACGAGCAGTACTTC. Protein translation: CASSLGALYEQYF.